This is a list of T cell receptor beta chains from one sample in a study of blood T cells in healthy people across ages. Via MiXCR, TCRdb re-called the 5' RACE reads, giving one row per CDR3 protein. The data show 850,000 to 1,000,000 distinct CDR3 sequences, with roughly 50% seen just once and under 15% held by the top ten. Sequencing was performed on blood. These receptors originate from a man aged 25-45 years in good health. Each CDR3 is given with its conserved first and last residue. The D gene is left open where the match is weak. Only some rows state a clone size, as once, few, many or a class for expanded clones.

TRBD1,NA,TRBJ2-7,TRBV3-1,TGTGCCAGCAGCCAAGAGGGACAGATCCGTGACAACGAGCAGTACTTC,CASSQEGQIRDNEQYF
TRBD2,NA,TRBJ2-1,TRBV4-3,TGCGCCAGCAGCGAACAGAAGGCGGGGGTCAAGGTTGAGCAGTTCTTC,CASSEQKAGVKVEQFF
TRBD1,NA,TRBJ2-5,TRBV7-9,TGTGCCAGCAGTCCCACCCAGACAGGGCCACAAGAGACCCAGTACTTC,CASSPTQTGPQETQYF
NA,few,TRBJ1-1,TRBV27,TGTGCCAGCAGTTTGCGGTTGGACCCACTAGGGACTGAAGCTTTCTTT,CASSLRLDPLGTEAFF
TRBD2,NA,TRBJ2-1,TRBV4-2,TGTGCCGGCAGCCAAGGCGGGGGGGCCATGGATGAGCAGTTCTTC,CAGSQGGGAMDEQFF
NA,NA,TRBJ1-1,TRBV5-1,TGCGCCAGCAGCTCCCAGGGTGGAGGGACGAACACTGAAGCTTTCTTT,CASSSQGGGTNTEAFF
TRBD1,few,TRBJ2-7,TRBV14,TGTGCCAGCAGCCAAGATCCGGACAGGAAAAGTCACGAGCAGTACTTC,CASSQDPDRKSHEQYF
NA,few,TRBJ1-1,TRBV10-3,TGTGCCATCAGTGTTGGGGAGAACACTGAAGCTTTCTTT,CAISVGENTEAFF
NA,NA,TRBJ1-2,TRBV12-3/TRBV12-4,TGTGCCAGCAGTCGGGCAGGGCCTGGCTACACCTTC,CASSRAGPGYTF
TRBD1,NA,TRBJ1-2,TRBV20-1,TGCAGTGCGCCCACCGGGACAGGCGAATACTATGGCTACACCTTC,CSAPTGTGEYYGYTF
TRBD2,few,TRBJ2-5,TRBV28,TGTGCCAGCAGTGGCCCCGGGACTAGCGCGTACCAAGAGACCCAGTACTTC,CASSGPGTSAYQETQYF
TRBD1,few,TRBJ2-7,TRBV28,TGTGCCAGCACCTCGGAAGGGACAGGGAGGTTCTACGAGCAGTACTTC,CASTSEGTGRFYEQYF
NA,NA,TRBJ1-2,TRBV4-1,TGCGCCAGCAGCCCACAGGACAGCTATGGCTACACCTTC,CASSPQDSYGYTF
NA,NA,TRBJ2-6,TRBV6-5,TGTGCCAGCAGGTCAACGGCCAACGTCCTGACTTTC,CASRSTANVLTF
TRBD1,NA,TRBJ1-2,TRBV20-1,TGCAGTGCGCCAAGACAGGGGATCAAAAATGGCTACACCTTC,CSAPRQGIKNGYTF